This T cell receptor (beta chain) stems from a study of T cells after yellow fever vaccination. The overall study: Some fractions had low cell numbers, and these were prepared with SMART-Seq v4 Ultra Low Input.

Study findings and constraints: The booster response re-showed most primary clones: around 96% CD4, around 87% CD8.

CDR1 is KGHSH, CDR2 LQKENI, per germline. The CDR3 is made up of 13 amino acids. J was trimmed by 6 bases and V by 2 bases; bases with no gene match: 4. Generation of TCR cDNA used 5'RACE template switching (which added a universal primer site and UMIs). TCRdb called the 5' RACE reads again in MiXCR, with one record for every CDR3 protein. The profile shows approximately 180,000 distinct CDR3 sequences, approximately 6.2% of them singletons. This clonotype was observed many times. Its antigen is not identified. The sequences come from CD4+ T cells sorted from PBMCs, collected on the day of the first yellow fever vaccination. This TCR was recovered from a man aged 18 to 30 who received the YFV17D yellow fever vaccine. The gene calls are TRBV18 and TRBJ2-7; the match to TRBD1 covers 7 bases. This CDR3 reads CASSPATGSEQYF. In DNA form, the CDR3 reads TGTGCCAGCTCACCAGCGACAGGGAGCGAGCAGTACTTC.